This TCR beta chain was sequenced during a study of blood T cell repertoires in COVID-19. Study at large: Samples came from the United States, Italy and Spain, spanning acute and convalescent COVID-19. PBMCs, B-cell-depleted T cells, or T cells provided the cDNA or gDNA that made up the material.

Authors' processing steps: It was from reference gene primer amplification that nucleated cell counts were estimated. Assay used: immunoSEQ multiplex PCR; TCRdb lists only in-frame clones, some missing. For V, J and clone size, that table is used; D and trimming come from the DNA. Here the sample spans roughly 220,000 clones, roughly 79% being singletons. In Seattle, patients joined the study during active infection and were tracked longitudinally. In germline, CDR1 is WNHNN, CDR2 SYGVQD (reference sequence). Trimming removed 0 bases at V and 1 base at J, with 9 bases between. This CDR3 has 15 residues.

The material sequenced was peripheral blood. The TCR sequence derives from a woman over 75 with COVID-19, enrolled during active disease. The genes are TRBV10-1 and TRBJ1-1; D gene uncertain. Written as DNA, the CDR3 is TGCGCCAGCAGTGAGTCCGGTATCGGGAACACTGAAGCTTTCTTT. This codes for CASSESGIGNTEAFF.